This is a list of T cell receptor beta chains from one sample in a study of T cells after yellow fever vaccination. TCRdb itself ran the 5' RACE reads through MiXCR, one entry per CDR3 protein. In the table there are about 210,000 distinct CDR3 sequences, 5.5% to 8.5% of which are singletons. The sample here was CD4+ T cells sorted from PBMCs, taken on the day of the yellow fever booster vaccination. These receptors all come from a man younger than 40 who received the YFV17D yellow fever vaccine. Both conserved end residues are part of each CDR3. The D gene is left open where the match is weak. For some rows the clone size is stated as once, few or many, or as a class when expanded; others skip it.

clone_size: few; v_call: TRBV15; j_call: TRBJ2-1; d_call: TRBD1; cdr3_aa: CATSRERGQLYNEQFF; cdr3_nt: TGTGCCACCAGCAGAGAAAGGGGGCAATTATACAATGAGCAGTTCTTC
clone_size: -; v_call: TRBV12-3/TRBV12-4; j_call: TRBJ1-1; d_call: -; cdr3_aa: CASSPSGAEAFF; cdr3_nt: TGTGCCAGCAGTCCCAGCGGGGCTGAAGCTTTCTTT
clone_size: -; v_call: TRBV5-1; j_call: TRBJ2-7; d_call: -; cdr3_aa: CASSLGQVGGEEQYF; cdr3_nt: TGCGCCAGCAGCTTGGGCCAGGTGGGGGGTGAAGAGCAGTACTTC
clone_size: -; v_call: TRBV7-9; j_call: TRBJ1-4; d_call: -; cdr3_aa: CASSLAGRGHEKLFF; cdr3_nt: TGTGCCAGCAGCTTAGCGGGCAGGGGACATGAAAAACTGTTTTTT
clone_size: few; v_call: TRBV3-1; j_call: TRBJ2-2; d_call: -; cdr3_aa: CASSQSSVTGELFF; cdr3_nt: TGTGCCAGCAGCCAATCTAGCGTCACCGGGGAGCTGTTTTTT
clone_size: few; v_call: TRBV1; j_call: TRBJ2-7; d_call: -; cdr3_aa: CTSTHGSYEQYF; cdr3_nt: TGCACCAGTACGCACGGGTCCTACGAGCAGTACTTC
clone_size: many; v_call: TRBV6-6; j_call: TRBJ2-1; d_call: -; cdr3_aa: CASSYGGPKGQFF; cdr3_nt: TGTGCCAGCAGTTACGGGGGCCCTAAGGGGCAGTTCTTC
clone_size: many; v_call: TRBV5-1; j_call: TRBJ2-7; d_call: TRBD1; cdr3_aa: CASSLVGTVEQYF; cdr3_nt: TGCGCCAGCAGCTTGGTCGGGACAGTTGAGCAGTACTTC
clone_size: -; v_call: TRBV9; j_call: TRBJ1-4; d_call: TRBD1; cdr3_aa: CASSVRPGQGGEKLFF; cdr3_nt: TGTGCCAGCAGCGTACGGCCGGGACAGGGAGGAGAAAAACTGTTTTTT
clone_size: few; v_call: TRBV25-1; j_call: TRBJ2-2; d_call: TRBD2; cdr3_aa: CASGTSGSRTGELFF; cdr3_nt: TGTGCCAGCGGGACTAGCGGGAGTCGCACCGGGGAGCTGTTTTTT
clone_size: few; v_call: TRBV5-1; j_call: TRBJ2-1; d_call: -; cdr3_aa: CASSLARERYNEQFF; cdr3_nt: TGCGCCAGCAGCTTGGCTCGGGAGAGGTACAATGAGCAGTTCTTC